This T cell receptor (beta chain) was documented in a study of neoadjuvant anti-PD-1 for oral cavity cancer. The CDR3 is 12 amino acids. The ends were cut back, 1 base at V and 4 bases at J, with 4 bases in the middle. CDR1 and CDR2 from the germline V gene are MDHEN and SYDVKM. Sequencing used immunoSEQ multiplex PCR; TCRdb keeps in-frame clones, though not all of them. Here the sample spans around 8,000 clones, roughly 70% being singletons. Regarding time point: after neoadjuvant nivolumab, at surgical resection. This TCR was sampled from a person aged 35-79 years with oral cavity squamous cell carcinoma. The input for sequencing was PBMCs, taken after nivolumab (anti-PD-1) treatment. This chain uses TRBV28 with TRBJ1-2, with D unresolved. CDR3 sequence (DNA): TGTGCCAGCAGTTTATTGACCTATGGCTACACCTTC. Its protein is CASSLLTYGYTF.